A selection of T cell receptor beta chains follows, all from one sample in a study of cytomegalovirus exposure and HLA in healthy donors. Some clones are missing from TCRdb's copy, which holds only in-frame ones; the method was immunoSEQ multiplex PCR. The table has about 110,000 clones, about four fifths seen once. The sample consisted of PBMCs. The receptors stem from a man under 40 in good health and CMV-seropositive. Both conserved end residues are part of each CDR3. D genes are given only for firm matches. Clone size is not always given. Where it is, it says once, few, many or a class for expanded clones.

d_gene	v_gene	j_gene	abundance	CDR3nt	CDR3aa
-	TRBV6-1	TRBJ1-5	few	TGTGCCAGCAGTGAAAATGGGTGGGGAGGCAATCAGCCCCAGCATTTT	CASSENGWGGNQPQHF
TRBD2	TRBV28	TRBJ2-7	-	TGTGCCAGCACCAGTTTGCGCTCGGGGGGGTGGAACGAGCAGTACTTC	CASTSLRSGGWNEQYF
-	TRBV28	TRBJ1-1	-	TGTGCCAGCAGGACAGACTACACTGAAGCTTTCTTT	CASRTDYTEAFF
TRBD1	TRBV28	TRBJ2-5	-	TGTGCCAGCAGTCACGGACAGGGTGGAATACTCCAAGAGACCCAGTACTTC	CASSHGQGGILQETQYF
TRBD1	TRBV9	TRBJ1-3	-	TGTGCCAGCAGCGACGGGACAGGCTCTGGAAACACCATATATTTT	CASSDGTGSGNTIYF
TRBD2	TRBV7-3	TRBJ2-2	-	TGTGCCAGCAGCTTAACTTATAGCGGGCCGAACACCGGGGAGCTGTTTTTT	CASSLTYSGPNTGELFF
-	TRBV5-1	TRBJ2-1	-	TGCGCCAGCAGCTTGACTAAACAGGGGGGGAATGAGCAGTTCTTC	CASSLTKQGGNEQFF
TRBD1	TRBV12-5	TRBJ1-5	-	TGTGCTAGTGGTTTGGGTAAAACAGGGGAAGATCAGCCCCAGCATTTT	CASGLGKTGEDQPQHF
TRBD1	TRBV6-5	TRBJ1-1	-	TGTGCCAGCAGTCAGGGACAGGGTCAACCTACTTTCTTT	CASSQGQGQPTFF
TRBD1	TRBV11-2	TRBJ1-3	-	TGTGCCAGCAGCTTAGTACCGGGACAGGGTAGTGGAAACACCATATATTTT	CASSLVPGQGSGNTIYF
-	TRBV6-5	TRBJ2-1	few	TGTGCCAGCAGTACGTGGACTTTTAACAATGAGCAGTTCTTC	CASSTWTFNNEQFF
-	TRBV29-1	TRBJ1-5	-	TGCAGCGTTAGGCAGGGGAGCAATCAGCCCCAGCATTTT	CSVRQGSNQPQHF
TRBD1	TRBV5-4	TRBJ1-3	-	TGTGCCAGCAGCCCACAGGGGAGAAACACCATATATTTT	CASSPQGRNTIYF
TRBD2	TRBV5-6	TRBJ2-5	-	TGTGCCAGCAGCTTGGGTTTGGGGGGGGAGACCCAGTACTTC	CASSLGLGGETQYF
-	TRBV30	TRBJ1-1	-	TGTGCCTGGAGGGGGGGAGCTTTCTTT	CAWRGGAFF
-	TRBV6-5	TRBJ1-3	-	TGTGCCAGCAGTACATCGACAGTAGGAGGAAACACCATATATTTT	CASSTSTVGGNTIYF
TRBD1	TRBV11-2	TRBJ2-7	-	TGTGCCAGCAGCTTTTCACAACAGGGGGAAGGAACCTACGAGCAGTACTTC	CASSFSQQGEGTYEQYF
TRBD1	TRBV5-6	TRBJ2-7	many	TGTGCCAGCAGCGACGGGACAGGGCAGGCCCTTGGGACCTACGAGCAGTACTTC	CASSDGTGQALGTYEQYF
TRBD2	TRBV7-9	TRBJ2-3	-	TGTGCCAGCAGCTTTAGTAGCGGGGGGGACATCACAGATACGCAGTATTTT	CASSFSSGGDITDTQYF
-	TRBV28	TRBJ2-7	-	TGTGCCAGCAGTCACCATCGGGGCGGGGGACATCTACGAGTGCAGTACTTC	CASSHHRGGGHLRVQYF
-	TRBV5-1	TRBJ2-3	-	TGCGCCAGCAGCCCCGGGAGTGATAAAGATACGCAGTATTTT	CASSPGSDKDTQYF
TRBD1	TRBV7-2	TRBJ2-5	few	TGTGCCAGCAGCTGGACAGGGGGCTCGGGAGAGACCCAGTACTTC	CASSWTGGSGETQYF
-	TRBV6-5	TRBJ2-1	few	TGTGCCAGCAGTTACGGACAGCATCACAATGAGCAGTTCTTC	CASSYGQHHNEQFF
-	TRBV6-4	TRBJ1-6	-	TGTGCCAGCAGTGCCGTTGGGGGGAGCTCCTATAATTCACCCCTCCACTTT	CASSAVGGSSYNSPLHF
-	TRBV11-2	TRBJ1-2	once	TGTGCCAGCAGCTTCTTACTTACAGGCGGCTATGGCTACACCTTC	CASSFLLTGGYGYTF
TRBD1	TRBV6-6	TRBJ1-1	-	TGTGCCAGCCGAGGAGGACAGGGGGCCGGGAACACTGAAGCTTTCTTT	CASRGGQGAGNTEAFF
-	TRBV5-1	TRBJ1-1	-	TGCGCCAGCAGCCAGGACGGGGGGGTCGGCGCTGAAGCTTTCTTT	CASSQDGGVGAEAFF
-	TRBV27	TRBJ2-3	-	TGTGCCAGCAGTTTACGAGGGCAGAGTCGCACAGATACGCAGTATTTT	CASSLRGQSRTDTQYF
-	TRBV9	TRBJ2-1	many	TGTGCCAGCAGCTTGACAGGGAGGCATGAGCAGTTCTTC	CASSLTGRHEQFF
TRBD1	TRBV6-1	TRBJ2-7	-	TGTGCCAGCAGACCGGGACAGGGGCCGTACGAGCAGTACTTC	CASRPGQGPYEQYF
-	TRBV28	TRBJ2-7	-	TGTGCCAGCAGTCAGGCGTGGGCCAGCTCCTACGAGCAGTACTTC	CASSQAWASSYEQYF
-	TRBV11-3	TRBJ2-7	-	TGTGCCAGCAGCTCGGGGTCCTACGAGCAGTACTTC	CASSSGSYEQYF
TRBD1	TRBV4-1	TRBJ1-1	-	TGCGCCAGCAGCCACCGAGTAGGGGGCGACACTGAAGCTTTCTTT	CASSHRVGGDTEAFF
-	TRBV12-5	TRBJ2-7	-	TGTGCTAGTGGTTTGGTACCCCAGGGCCACGAGCAGTACTTC	CASGLVPQGHEQYF
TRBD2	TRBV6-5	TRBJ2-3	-	TGTGCCACCCGCGGGAGCTATGTTCGAGATACGCAGTATTTT	CATRGSYVRDTQYF
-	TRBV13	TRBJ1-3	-	TGTGCCAGCAGCTTAGGTCCGGGTCGAGCTGGAAACACCATATATTTT	CASSLGPGRAGNTIYF
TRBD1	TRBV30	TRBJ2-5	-	TGTGCCTGGAGTGCAGGGGGACAGGGACTTCAAGAGACCCAGTACTTC	CAWSAGGQGLQETQYF
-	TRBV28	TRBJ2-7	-	TGTGCCAGCAGTTCCCACCGGACACCCTCCTACGAGCAGTACTTC	CASSSHRTPSYEQYF
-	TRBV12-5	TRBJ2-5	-	TGTGCTAGTGGTCCCCAGGGGTTAGAGACCCAGTACTTC	CASGPQGLETQYF